This T cell receptor (beta chain) came from a study of T cell responses to AZD1222 COVID-19 vaccine (dated by TCRdb to the early 2020s). Concerning the study at large: AZD1222 recipients whose second dose came at about 4 weeks and those whose second dose came at about 12 weeks were combined into one group, since spike-specific TCR depth and breadth did not differ between the two schedules. TCR sequencing was performed for roughly 250 trial participants, of whom roughly 200 were given two doses of AZD1222 and around 25 were given two doses of MenACWY control vaccine. Trial participants were enrolled into age subgroups of 18-55, 56-69 and 70-plus years, which contained around 140, 26 and 57 TCR-sequenced participants, respectively. General findings and caveats noted by the study authors: Only five to seven AZD1222 recipients were SARS-CoV-2 seropositive at baseline, limiting conclusions about previously exposed vaccinees. Spike-specific TCR breadth and depth rose significantly after two AZD1222 doses compared with day 0 and with MenACWY recipients. Epitopes outside the regions mutated in the B.1.351 and B.1.1.7 variants were reportedly recognized by nearly half of the unique spike-specific TCRs. In the small 56-69-year group, the increase in depth fell short of significance, most likely because of low power. Vaccine-associated CD4 TCRs spanned the whole spike protein, with dominant responses in regions 160-218 and 743-854. Because no day 14 peak-response samples were available, the repertoires could be characterized only after the peak T cell response. Participants were mostly white British, with more females than males. The authors suggested clonal diversity may have been underestimated.

The time point label for this specimen denotes: baseline before first vaccination. Samples from vaccinated people were obtained from the UK trials COV001 and COV002, which included a single-blind randomized controlled phase 2/3 trial of AZD1222 (ChAdOx1 nCoV-19) in healthy adults. For TCRbeta chain sequencing, PBMC samples were collected from trial participants at day 0 and at day 28 after the second dose. This clone was seen a single time. The clone's antigen remains unknown. Nothing much larger sits one base from this clone, and base qualities are not available. The CDR3 regions of human TCRbeta chains were subjected to immunosequencing. The source study handled its data this way. TCRs in the repertoires were compared against a reference library of SARS-CoV-2-specific TCRs that had been generated with the MIRA antigen-specificity platform. Breadth was defined as the fraction of unique TCRs that were SARS-CoV-2-associated. Depth was defined as the fraction of total T cells that were SARS-CoV-2-associated. Using the MIRA data, every spike-specific TCR was mapped to the spike region that the TCR reacted to and assigned to either a CD4 or a CD8 class. Log10-transformed breadth and depth values were compared by one-way ANOVA with Sidak's multiple comparisons tests. The immuneACCESS repertoire file appears here via TCRdb, limited to in-frame rearrangements. These files lack a portion of the clones; in checked studies, under half of the deficit traces to unresolved V genes, and the cause of the others is not known. Clone size and V and J calls were adopted from that table, with D and trimming inferred from the DNA. Recorded for this sample are more than 100,000 clones; about 93% of them occurred a single time. The top ten clones comprise roughly 5.6% of the sample.

A distance of 17 bases separates the germline ends of V and J, which lose 10 bases and 5 bases respectively. There are 13 amino acids in the CDR3, from cysteine to phenylalanine inclusive. Solely the CDR3 DNA is kept, with 39 bases framed from the first base. According to the germline V gene, CDR1 reads SNHLY and CDR2 reads FYNNEI. The sequenced sample was peripheral blood, obtained on day 0 of AZD1222 vaccination. The chain uses TRBV2 and TRBJ1-1; perhaps TRBD1 is the D gene, with 6 bases matching. This receptor was taken from an adult in good health. The CDR3 region has the sequence CANRADIGTEAFF. The DNA is TGTGCCAACAGGGCCGACATAGGGACTGAAGCTTTCTTT.